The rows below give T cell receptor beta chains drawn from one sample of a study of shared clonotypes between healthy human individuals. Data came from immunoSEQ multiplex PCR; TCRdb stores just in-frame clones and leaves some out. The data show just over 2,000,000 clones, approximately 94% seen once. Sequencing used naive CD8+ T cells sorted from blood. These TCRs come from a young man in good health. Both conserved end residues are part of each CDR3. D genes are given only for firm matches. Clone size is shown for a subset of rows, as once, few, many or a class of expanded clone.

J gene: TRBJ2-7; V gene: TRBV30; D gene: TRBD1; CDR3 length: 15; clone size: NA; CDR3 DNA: TGTGCCTGGAGGCCTCCGGGACAGCTACCCTACGAGCAGTACTTC; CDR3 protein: CAWRPPGQLPYEQYF
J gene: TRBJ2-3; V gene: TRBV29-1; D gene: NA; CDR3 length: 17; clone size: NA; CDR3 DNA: TGCAGCGTTGAGCGGTCTGGCAGGGGATTTTTTTCTGATACGCAGTATTTT; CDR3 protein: CSVERSGRGFFSDTQYF
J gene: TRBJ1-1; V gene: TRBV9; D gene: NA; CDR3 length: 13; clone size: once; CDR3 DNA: TGTGCCAGCAGCGTAGGCGTCGAGACTGAAGCTTTCTTT; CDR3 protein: CASSVGVETEAFF
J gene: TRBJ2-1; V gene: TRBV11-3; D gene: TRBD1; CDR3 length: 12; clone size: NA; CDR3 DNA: TGTGCCAGCAGGCAGGGGGCCGGTGAGCAGTTCTTC; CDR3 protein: CASRQGAGEQFF
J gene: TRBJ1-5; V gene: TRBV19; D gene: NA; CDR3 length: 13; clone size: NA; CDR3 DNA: TGTGCCAGTAGTATAAACGGGGAGACGCCCCAGCATTTT; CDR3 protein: CASSINGETPQHF
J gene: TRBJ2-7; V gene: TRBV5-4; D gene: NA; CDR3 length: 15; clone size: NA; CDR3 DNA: TGTGCCAGCAGTCCACTATCCGGGGGAGAGGGCGAGCAGTACTTC; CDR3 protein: CASSPLSGGEGEQYF
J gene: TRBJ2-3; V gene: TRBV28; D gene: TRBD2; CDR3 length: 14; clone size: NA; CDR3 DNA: TGTGCCAGCACAACTAGCGGGGTTGCAGATACGCAGTATTTT; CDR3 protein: CASTTSGVADTQYF
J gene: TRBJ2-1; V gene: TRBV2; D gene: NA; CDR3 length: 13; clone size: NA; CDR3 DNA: TGTGCCAGCGGGGACTCTAACAAACCCGAGCAGTTCTTC; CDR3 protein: CASGDSNKPEQFF
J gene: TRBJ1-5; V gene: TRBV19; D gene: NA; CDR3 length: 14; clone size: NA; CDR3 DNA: TGTGCCAGTAGTCCTCGGGACTTCAATCAGCCCCAGCATTTT; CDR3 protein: CASSPRDFNQPQHF
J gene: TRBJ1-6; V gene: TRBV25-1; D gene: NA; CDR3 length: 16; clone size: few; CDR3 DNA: TGTGCCAGCAGTGAATATCGGGGAGCGGACGATTCACCCCTCCACTTT; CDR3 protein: CASSEYRGADDSPLHF
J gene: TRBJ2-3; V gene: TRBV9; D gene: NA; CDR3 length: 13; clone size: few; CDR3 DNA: TGTGCCAGCAGCGTACAGGGCACAGATACGCAGTATTTT; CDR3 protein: CASSVQGTDTQYF
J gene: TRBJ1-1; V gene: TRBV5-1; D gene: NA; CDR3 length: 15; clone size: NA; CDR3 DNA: TGCGCCAGCAGCTTGGAGCCCTGGACGAACACTGAAGCTTTCTTT; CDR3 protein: CASSLEPWTNTEAFF
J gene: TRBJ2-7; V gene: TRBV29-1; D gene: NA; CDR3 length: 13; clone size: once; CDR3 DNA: TGCAGCGTTGTCTTCGGTGTCTCCTACGAGCAGTACTTC; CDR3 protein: CSVVFGVSYEQYF
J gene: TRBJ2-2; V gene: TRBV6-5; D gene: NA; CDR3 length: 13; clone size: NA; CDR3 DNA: TGTGCCAGCAGTCTCGGGTCTCCCGGGGAGCTGTTTTTT; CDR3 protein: CASSLGSPGELFF
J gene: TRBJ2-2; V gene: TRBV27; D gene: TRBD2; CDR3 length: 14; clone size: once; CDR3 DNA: TGTGCCAGCAGTTCCGCGGGGGACACCGGGGAGCTGTTTTTT; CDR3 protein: CASSSAGDTGELFF
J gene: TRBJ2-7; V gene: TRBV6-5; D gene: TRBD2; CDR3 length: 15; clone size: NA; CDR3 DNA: TGTGCCAGCAGCCCGCGGGGGGGGGATCTCTACGAGCAGTACTTC; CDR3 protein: CASSPRGGDLYEQYF
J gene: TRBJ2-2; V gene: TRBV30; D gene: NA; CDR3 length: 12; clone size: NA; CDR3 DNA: TGTGCCTGGAGTCCAGACACCGGGGAGCTGTTTTTT; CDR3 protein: CAWSPDTGELFF
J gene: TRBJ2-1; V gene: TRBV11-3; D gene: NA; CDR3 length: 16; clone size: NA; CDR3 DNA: TGTGCCAGCAGCTTCGGTCCGGTGAGCTCCTACAATGAGCAGTTCTTC; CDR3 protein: CASSFGPVSSYNEQFF
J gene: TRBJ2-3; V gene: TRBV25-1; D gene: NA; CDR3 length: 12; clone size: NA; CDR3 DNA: TGTGCCAGCAGTGCATCCGCAGATACGCAGTATTTT; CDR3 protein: CASSASADTQYF
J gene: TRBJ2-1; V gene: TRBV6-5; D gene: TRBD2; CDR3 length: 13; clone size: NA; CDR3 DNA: TGTGCCAGCAGTACTAGCGGGTTCAATGAGCAGTTCTTC; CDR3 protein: CASSTSGFNEQFF
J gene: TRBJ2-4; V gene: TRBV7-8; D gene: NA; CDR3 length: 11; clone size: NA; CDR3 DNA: TGTGCCAGCAGCCTAAATGGCATTCAGTACTTC; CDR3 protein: CASSLNGIQYF
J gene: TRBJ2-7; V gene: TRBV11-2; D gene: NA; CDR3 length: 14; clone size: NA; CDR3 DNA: TGTGCCAGCAGCCGGGGGACAGCGCCCTACGAGCAGTACTTC; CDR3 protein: CASSRGTAPYEQYF
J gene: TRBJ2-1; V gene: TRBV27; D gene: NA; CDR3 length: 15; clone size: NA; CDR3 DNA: TGTGCCAGCAGCGCCGCCCGACTGGGGGGCAATGAGCAGTTCTTC; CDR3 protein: CASSAARLGGNEQFF
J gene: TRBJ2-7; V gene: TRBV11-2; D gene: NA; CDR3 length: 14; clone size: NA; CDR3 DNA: TGTGCCAGCAGCTTAACTCACGGGGCTCACGAGCAGTACTTC; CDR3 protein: CASSLTHGAHEQYF
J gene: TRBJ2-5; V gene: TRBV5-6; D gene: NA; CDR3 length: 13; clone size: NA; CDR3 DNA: TGTGCCAGCAGCCCCCCCTCGGAGGAGACCCAGTACTTC; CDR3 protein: CASSPPSEETQYF
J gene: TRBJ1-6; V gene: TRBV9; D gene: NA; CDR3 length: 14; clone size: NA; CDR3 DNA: TGTGCCAGCAGCGAACAGGGCCCTTATTCACCCCTCCACTTT; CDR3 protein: CASSEQGPYSPLHF
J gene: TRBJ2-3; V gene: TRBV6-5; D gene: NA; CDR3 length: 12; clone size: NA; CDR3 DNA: TGTGCTAGCAGTTCCAGCACAGATACGCAGTATTTT; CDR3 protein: CASSSSTDTQYF
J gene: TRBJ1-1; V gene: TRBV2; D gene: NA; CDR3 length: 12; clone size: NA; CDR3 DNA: TGTGCCAGCAGTTCCCATCGGGCTGAAGCTTTCTTT; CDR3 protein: CASSSHRAEAFF
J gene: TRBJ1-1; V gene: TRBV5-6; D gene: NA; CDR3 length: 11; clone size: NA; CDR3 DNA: TGTGCCAGCAGCTTGGGGGGTGGCGCTTTCTTT; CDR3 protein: CASSLGGGAFF
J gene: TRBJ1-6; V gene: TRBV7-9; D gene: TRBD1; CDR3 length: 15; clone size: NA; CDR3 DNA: TGTGCCAGCAGCTGGACAGGGGACCCTTCCCTCTCCCTCCACTTT; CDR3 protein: CASSWTGDPSLSLHF
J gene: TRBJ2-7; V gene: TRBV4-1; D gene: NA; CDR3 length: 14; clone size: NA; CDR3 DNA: TGCGCCAGCAGCCAAGGCCGAAACTCCTACGAGCAGTACTTC; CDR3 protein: CASSQGRNSYEQYF
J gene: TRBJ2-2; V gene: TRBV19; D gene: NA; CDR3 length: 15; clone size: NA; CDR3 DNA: TGTGCCAGTAGTCCCTCGATAGTGGTTACTCAGAGGCTGTTTTTT; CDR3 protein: CASSPSIVVTQRLFF
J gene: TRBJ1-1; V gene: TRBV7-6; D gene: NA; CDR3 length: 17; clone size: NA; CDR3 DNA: TGTGCCAGCAGCTCAGTCCCGGGACAAACTATGAACACTGAAGCTTTCTTT; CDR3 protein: CASSSVPGQTMNTEAFF
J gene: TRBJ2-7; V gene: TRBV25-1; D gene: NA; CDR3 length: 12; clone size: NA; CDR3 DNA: TGTGCCAGCAGTGAAGGAAGTTACGAGCAGTACTTC; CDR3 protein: CASSEGSYEQYF
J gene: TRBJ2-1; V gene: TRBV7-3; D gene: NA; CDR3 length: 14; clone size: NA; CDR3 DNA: TGTGCCAGCAGCTTAGTCGACGGCCTCGATGAGCAGTTCTTC; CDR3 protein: CASSLVDGLDEQFF
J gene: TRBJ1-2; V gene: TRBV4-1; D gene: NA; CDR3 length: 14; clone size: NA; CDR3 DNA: TGCGCCAGCAGCCAAGGGGTGGGCAACTATGGCTACACCTTC; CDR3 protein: CASSQGVGNYGYTF
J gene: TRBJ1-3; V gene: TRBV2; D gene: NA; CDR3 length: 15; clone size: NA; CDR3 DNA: TGTGCCGGCAAAAAAGGTACAGGGCCTGGAAACACCATATATTTT; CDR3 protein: CAGKKGTGPGNTIYF
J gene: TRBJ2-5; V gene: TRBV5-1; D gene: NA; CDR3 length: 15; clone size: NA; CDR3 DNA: TGCGCCAGCAGCCACCGGACAGTAGCTCAAGAGACCCAGTACTTC; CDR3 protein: CASSHRTVAQETQYF
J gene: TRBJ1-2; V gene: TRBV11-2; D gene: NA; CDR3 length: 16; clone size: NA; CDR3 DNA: TGTGCCAGCAGCTTAGAGGTGACAGGCGGTAACTATGGCTACACCTTC; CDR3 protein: CASSLEVTGGNYGYTF
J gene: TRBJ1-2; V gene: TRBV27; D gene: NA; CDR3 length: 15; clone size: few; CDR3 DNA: TGTGCCAGCAGCTTGGGCGAGCCGGGGTACTATGGCTACACCTTC; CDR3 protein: CASSLGEPGYYGYTF
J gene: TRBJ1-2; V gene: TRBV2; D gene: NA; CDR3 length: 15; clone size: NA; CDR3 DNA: TGTGCCAGCAGTGATGAGGCAGGGGAGGGATATGGCTACACCTTC; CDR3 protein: CASSDEAGEGYGYTF
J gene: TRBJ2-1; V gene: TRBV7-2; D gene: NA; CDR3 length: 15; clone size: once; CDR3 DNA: TGTGCCAGCAGCCCAGACCCCCCCCCGTACAATGAGCAGTTCTTC; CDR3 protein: CASSPDPPPYNEQFF